Each of the 14 T cell receptor beta chains below was sequenced from the same sample in a study of technical replicates of blood from a few donors. Libraries were prepared by immunoSEQ multiplex PCR; TCRdb keeps only in-frame clonotypes and omits some of them. In the table there are 70,000 or so clones, almost 99% of which are singletons. Sequencing was done on a sample of T cells isolated from PBMCs. All receptors derive from a human donor in good health.

The chain uses TRBV30 and TRBJ1-2; possible D gene TRBD1, 5 bases. CDR1 and CDR2 from the germline V gene are GTSNPN and SVGIG (reference sequence). V was clipped by 5 bases and J by 2 bases, with 6 bases between them. The CDR3 is 11 amino acids. The CDR3 DNA reads as TGTGCCTGGGGGGCGAACTATGGCTACACCTTC. Its translation is CAWGANYGYTF.

The V call is TRBV4-3, the J call TRBJ2-2; tentatively, D is TRBD2 (5 bases). Germline values: CDR1 LGHNA, CDR2 YSLEER. Trimming removed 6 bases from V and 1 base from J, with 9 bases in between. The CDR3 runs to 14 residues. CDR3: CASRLRGNTGELFF. The CDR3 bases are TGCGCCAGCAGACTCCGGGGGAACACCGGGGAGCTGTTTTTT.

The chain links TRBV11-3 to TRBJ2-3; the match to TRBD2 covers 11 bases. Trimming took 6 bases from V and 5 from J; bases not matched to a gene: 10. This CDR3 comprises 16 residues. CDR1 and CDR2 (germline): SGHNT, YENEEA. CDR3 protein: CASSPFSGRALDTQYF. The CDR3 nucleotides read TGTGCCAGCAGTCCCTTTAGCGGGAGGGCACTAGATACGCAGTATTTT.

This rearrangement joins TRBV5-1 to TRBJ2-7; 12 bases agree with TRBD1. The germline gives CDR1 SGHRS, CDR2 YFSETQ. The length of the CDR3 is 15 residues. Trimming removed 4 bases from V and 1 base from J; junction bases left unmatched: 3. The CDR3 reads CASSGTGGSSYEQYF. The CDR3 bases are TGCGCCAGCAGCGGGACAGGGGGCTCATCCTACGAGCAGTACTTC.

This clone was seen once. This rearrangement joins TRBV4-2 to TRBJ2-7; 12 positions agree with TRBD2. Unmatched junction bases numbered 16, after V lost 1 base and J lost 6 bases. This CDR3 is 19 amino acids long. The germline V gene encodes CDR1 LGHNA and CDR2 YNFKEQ. DNA for the CDR3: TGTGCCAGCAGCCAAGTGAGGGCTAGCGGGAGGGCCGATACACCCGAGCAGTACTTC. Protein: CASSQVRASGRADTPEQYF.

The chain combines TRBV25-1 with TRBJ1-3, with unresolved D. Germline V gene lookup returns CDR1 MGHDK and CDR2 SYGVNS. V was trimmed by 8 bases and J by 0 bases, leaving 14 bases between them. The CDR3 runs 15 residues. The CDR3 spells CASSDRSHSGNTIYF. DNA for the CDR3: TGTGCCAGCTCCGATAGATCCCACTCTGGAAACACCATATATTTT.

The V call is TRBV13, the J call TRBJ1-5, with a weak D call TRBD1 (5 bases). The germline CDR1 and CDR2 sequences are PRHDT and FYEKMQ (reference sequence). This CDR3 is 15 amino acids long. Trimming took 3 bases from V and 6 from J, leaving 15 bases between them. The CDR3 DNA sequence: TGTGCCAGCAGCTTGGGGGTAACTAGCGCTCAGCCCCAGCATTTT. Translation: CASSLGVTSAQPQHF.

The rearrangement uses TRBV6-1 and TRBJ2-4; TRBD2 is a possible D gene (6 bases). V was cut by 10 bases and J by 0 bases, with 16 bases left in between. The length of the CDR3 is 15 residues. Germline CDR1 MNHNS, CDR2 SASEGT. In DNA form, the CDR3 reads TGTGCCATTACACCGGGACTCCTAGCCAAAAACATTCAGTACTTC. Translating gives CAITPGLLAKNIQYF.

V usage is TRBV10-3 and J usage is TRBJ1-4; the D is unclear. The V and J ends lost 0 bases and 11 bases respectively, with 10 bases between them. The CDR3 contains 13 residues. Germline V gene data show CDR1 as ENHRY and CDR2 as SYGVKD. CDR3 bases: TGTGCCATCAGTGAGTCCCCCGCGGAGAAACTGTTTTTT. It is translated as CAISESPAEKLFF.

The chain uses TRBV7-2 and TRBJ2-7; D remains ambiguous. Trimming stripped 4 bases from V and 1 base from J, with 8 bases between. This CDR3 contains 13 residues. CDR1 and CDR2 from the germline V gene are SGHTA and FQGNSA. The CDR3 DNA is TGTGCCAGCAGCTCTCAGGTATCCTACGAGCAGTACTTC. It specifies CASSSQVSYEQYF.

This rearrangement joins TRBV16 to TRBJ1-5, with 8 bases that match TRBD1. V dropped 4 bases and J dropped 3; count of bases not matched to a gene: 8. Germline V gives CDR1 KGHSY, CDR2 FQNENV. CDR3 length: 16 residues. CDR3 coding DNA: TGTGCCAGCAGCCCAATGGAGGACAGGGTCAATCAGCCCCAGCATTTT. Translation: CASSPMEDRVNQPQHF.

The rearrangement joins TRBV30 to TRBJ1-4; D may be TRBD1 (6 bases). The CDR3 extends over 14 amino acids. The germline V and J ends were trimmed by 4 bases and 7 bases, with 16 bases remaining between them. Germline V CDR1 and CDR2: GTSNPN, SVGIG (reference sequence). In DNA, the CDR3 is TGTGCCTGGAACTCAGGGGAAGGAGTTGAAAAACTGTTTTTT. Protein product: CAWNSGEGVEKLFF.

The chain is built from TRBV2 and TRBJ2-5; 7 bases align to TRBD2. The V segment lost 7 bases and the J segment 7 bases; nucleotides outside the gene matches: 9. Germline CDR1 reads SNHLY; CDR2 reads FYNNEI. The CDR3 sequence is 13 residues long. The CDR3 region has the DNA TGTGCCAGCAACATAGACTGGGGGGGGACCCAGTACTTC. This translates into CASNIDWGGTQYF.

This chain uses TRBV5-1 with TRBJ2-2, with 8 positions matching TRBD2. The CDR3 is made up of 17 amino acids. Germline values: CDR1 SGHRS, CDR2 YFSETQ. Trimming removed 6 bases from V and 2 bases from J; junction bases left unmatched: 12. CDR3 sequence: CASILHGRASNTGELFF. In DNA, the CDR3 is TGCGCCAGCATCCTACACGGGAGGGCCAGCAACACCGGGGAGCTGTTTTTT.